This TCR beta chain stems from a study of cytomegalovirus exposure and HLA in healthy donors. Study-wide points: CMV serostatus was the only recorded immune exposure for donors.

PCR amplification relied on 60 Vbeta primers (plus 13 Jbeta primers). Per the authors' pipeline: A later analysis counted approximately 80 million unique TCR beta chains, around 12 million shared. Assay: immunoSEQ multiplex PCR; the TCRdb copy retains only in-frame clones and omits some. V and J calls plus clone size are reproduced from that table; the DNA served to infer D and trimming. The table records about 150,000 clones, under 80% of them present only once. CDR1 and CDR2 (germline): ENHRY, SYGVKD. Trimming removed 10 bases at V and 3 bases at J, with 16 bases between. This CDR3 is 13 amino acids long. This clone was seen only once. The antigen remains unidentified.

Sequenced: PBMCs. The chain couples TRBV10-3 to TRBJ2-7, with D perhaps TRBD2 (5 bases). This receptor was obtained from a man in his thirties or forties in good health and CMV-seronegative. CDR3 bases: TGTGCCACCGCGGACTTGTTGATCTACGAGCAGTACTTC. This sequence encodes CATADLLIYEQYF.